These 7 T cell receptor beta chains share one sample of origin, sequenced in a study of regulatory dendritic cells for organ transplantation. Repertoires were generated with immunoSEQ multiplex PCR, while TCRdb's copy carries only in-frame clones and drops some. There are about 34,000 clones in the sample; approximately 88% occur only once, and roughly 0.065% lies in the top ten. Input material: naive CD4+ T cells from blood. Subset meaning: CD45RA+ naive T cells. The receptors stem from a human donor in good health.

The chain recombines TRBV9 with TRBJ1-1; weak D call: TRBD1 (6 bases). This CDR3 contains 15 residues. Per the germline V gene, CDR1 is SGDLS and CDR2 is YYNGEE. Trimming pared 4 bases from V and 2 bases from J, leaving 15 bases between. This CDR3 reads CASSPQSGVNTEAFF. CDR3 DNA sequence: TGTGCCAGCAGCCCCCAGTCAGGGGTAAACACTGAAGCTTTCTTT. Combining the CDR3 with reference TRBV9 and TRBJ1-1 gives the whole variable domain DSGVTQTPKHLITATGQRVTLRCSPRSGDLSVYWYQQSLDQGLQFLIQYYNGEERAKGNILERFSAQQFPDLHSELNLSSLELGDSALYFCASSPQSGVNTEAFFGQGTRLTVV.

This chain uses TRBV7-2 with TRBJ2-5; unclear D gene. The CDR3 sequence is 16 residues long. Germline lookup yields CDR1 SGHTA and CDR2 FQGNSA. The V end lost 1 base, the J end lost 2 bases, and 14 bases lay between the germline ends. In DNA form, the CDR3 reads TGTGCCAGCAGCTTAGTTTATCAGGCATGGCAAGAGACCCAGTACTTC. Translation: CASSLVYQAWQETQYF.

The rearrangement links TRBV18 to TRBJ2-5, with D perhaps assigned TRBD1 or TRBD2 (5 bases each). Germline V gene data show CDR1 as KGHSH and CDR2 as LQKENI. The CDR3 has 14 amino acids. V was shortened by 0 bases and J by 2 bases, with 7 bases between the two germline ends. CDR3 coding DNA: TGTGCCAGCTCACCACCCGGGACGCAAGAGACCCAGTACTTC. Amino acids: CASSPPGTQETQYF.

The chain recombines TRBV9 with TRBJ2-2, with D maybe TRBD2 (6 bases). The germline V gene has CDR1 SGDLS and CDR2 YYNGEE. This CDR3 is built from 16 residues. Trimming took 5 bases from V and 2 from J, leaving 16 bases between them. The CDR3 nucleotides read TGTGCCAGCAGAGAATCCGGGACTGGAAACACCGGGGAGCTGTTTTTT. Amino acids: CASRESGTGNTGELFF.

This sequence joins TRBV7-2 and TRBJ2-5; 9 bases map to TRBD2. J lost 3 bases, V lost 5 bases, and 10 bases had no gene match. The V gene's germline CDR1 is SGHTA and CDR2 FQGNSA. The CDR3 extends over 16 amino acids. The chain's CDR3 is CASSPRTRGGKETQYF. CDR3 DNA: TGTGCCAGCAGCCCCCGGACGCGGGGGGGTAAAGAGACCCAGTACTTC.

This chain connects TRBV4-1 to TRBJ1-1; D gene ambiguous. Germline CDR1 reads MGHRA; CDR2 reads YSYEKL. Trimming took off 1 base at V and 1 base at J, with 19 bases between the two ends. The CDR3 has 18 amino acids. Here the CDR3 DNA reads TGCGCCAGCAGCCAAGGGAGTTTTTACCCCCGGAGGAACACTGAAGCTTTCTTT. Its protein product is CASSQGSFYPRRNTEAFF.

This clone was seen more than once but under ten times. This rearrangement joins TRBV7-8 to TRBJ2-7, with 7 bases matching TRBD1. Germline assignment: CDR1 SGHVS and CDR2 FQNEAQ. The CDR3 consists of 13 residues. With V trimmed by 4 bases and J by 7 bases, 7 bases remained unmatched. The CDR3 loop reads CASSSDRVREQYF. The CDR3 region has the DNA TGTGCCAGCAGCTCAGACAGGGTTCGGGAGCAGTACTTC.